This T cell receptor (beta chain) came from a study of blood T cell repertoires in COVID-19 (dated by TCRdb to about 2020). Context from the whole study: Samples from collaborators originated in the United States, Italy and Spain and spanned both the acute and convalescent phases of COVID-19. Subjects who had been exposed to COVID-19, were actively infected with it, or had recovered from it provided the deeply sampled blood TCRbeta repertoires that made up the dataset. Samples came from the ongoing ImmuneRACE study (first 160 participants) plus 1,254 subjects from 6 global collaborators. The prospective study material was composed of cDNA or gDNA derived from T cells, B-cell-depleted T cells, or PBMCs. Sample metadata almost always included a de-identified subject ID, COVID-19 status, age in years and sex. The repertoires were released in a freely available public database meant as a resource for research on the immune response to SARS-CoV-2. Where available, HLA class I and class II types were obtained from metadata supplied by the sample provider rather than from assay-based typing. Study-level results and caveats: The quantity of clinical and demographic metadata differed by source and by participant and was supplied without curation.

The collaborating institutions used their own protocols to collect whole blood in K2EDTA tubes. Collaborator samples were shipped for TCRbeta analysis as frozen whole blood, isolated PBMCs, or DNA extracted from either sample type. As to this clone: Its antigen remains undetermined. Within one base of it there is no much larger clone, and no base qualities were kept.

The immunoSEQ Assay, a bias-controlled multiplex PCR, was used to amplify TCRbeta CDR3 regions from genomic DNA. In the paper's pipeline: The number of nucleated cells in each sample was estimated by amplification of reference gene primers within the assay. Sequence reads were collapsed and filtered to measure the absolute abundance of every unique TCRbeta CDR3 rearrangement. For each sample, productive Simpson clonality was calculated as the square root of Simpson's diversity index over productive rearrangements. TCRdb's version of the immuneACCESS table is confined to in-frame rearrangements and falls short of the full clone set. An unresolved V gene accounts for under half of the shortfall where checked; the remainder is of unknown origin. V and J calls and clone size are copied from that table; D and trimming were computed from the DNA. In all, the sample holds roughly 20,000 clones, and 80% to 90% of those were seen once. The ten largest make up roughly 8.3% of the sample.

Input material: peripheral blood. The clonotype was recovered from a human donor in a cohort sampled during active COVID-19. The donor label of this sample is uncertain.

The CDR3 region: CASSRAPRTDTQYF. The nucleotide sequence is given as TGTGCCAGCAGCAGGGCACCGAGGACAGATACGCAGTATTTT. The sequence is built from TRBV25-1 and TRBJ2-3; the D segment could be TRBD1, given 5 matching bases. Including cysteine and phenylalanine, the CDR3 has 14 amino acids. Solely the CDR3 DNA is kept, with 42 bases framed from the first base. The V end loses 6 bases and the J end loses 3 bases, and a stretch of 13 bases separates them. As encoded in the germline V gene, CDR1 is MGHDK while CDR2 is SYGVNS.